A single sample is the source of the 10 T cell receptor beta chains below, sequenced in a study of technical replicates of blood from several donors. Assay used: immunoSEQ multiplex PCR; TCRdb lists only in-frame clones, some missing. The data show 45,000 to 55,000 clones, approximately 94% seen once. The specimen was T cells isolated from PBMCs. The receptors were sampled from a human donor in good health.

The V and J genes are TRBV9 and TRBJ2-5, with 8 nucleotides matching TRBD2. The CDR3 is 16 amino acids. Germline V CDR1 and CDR2: SGDLS, YYNGEE. Germline trimming cut 1 base from V and 2 bases from J; bases unmatched to any gene: 7. CDR3 nucleotides: TGTGCCAGCAGCGTACCAGCGGGAGTAGGGCAAGAGACCCAGTACTTC. Translation gives CASSVPAGVGQETQYF.

The chain joins TRBV10-3 to TRBJ1-1, with a tentative D call TRBD1 (5 bases). V was cut by 6 bases and J by 1 base, with 12 bases left in between. The CDR3 extends over 14 amino acids. CDR1 ENHRY and CDR2 SYGVKD come from the germline V gene. The CDR3 loop reads CAIRDILGNTEAFF. The CDR3 region has the DNA TGTGCCATCAGGGACATACTTGGGAACACTGAAGCTTTCTTT.

This rearrangement joins TRBV7-9 to TRBJ1-4, with D possibly being TRBD1 (6 bases). V was shortened by 5 bases and J by 4 bases, with 14 bases between the two germline ends. CDR3 length: 15 residues. In germline, CDR1 is SEHNR, CDR2 FQNEAQ (reference sequence). CDR3 protein: CASSQRTAGNEKLFF. The CDR3 DNA reads as TGTGCCAGCAGCCAAAGGACAGCTGGTAATGAAAAACTGTTTTTT.

V usage is TRBV13 and J usage is TRBJ2-7; TRBD1 matches at 7 bases. With 6 bases clipped from V and 2 bases from J, the junction kept 10 bases outside the gene matches. This CDR3 is built from 15 residues. Germline V lookup: CDR1 PRHDT, CDR2 FYEKMQ (reference sequence). The CDR3 is CASSPMTGRTYEQYF. For the CDR3, the DNA is TGTGCCAGCAGTCCAATGACAGGGAGAACCTACGAGCAGTACTTC.

The chain joins TRBV18 to TRBJ2-7; maybe TRBD1 (6 bases). Trimming took 2 bases from V and 3 from J, leaving 8 bases between them. CDR3 length: 13 amino acids. The germline V gene encodes CDR1 KGHSH and CDR2 LQKENI. DNA for the CDR3: TGTGCCAGCTCACCAGGACAGAGCTACGAGCAGTACTTC. Its protein product is CASSPGQSYEQYF.

This chain links TRBV6-6 with TRBJ2-7; D unresolved. Germline CDR1 and CDR2: MNHNY and SVGAGI (reference sequence). Trimming pared 4 bases from V and 7 bases from J, leaving 8 bases between. The CDR3 runs 11 residues. The CDR3 reads CASSSLQEQYF. The CDR3 coding sequence is TGTGCCAGCAGTTCTCTCCAGGAGCAGTACTTC.

V usage is TRBV18 and J usage is TRBJ1-5; 7 nucleotides line up with TRBD1. Trimming cost V 3 bases and J 9 bases; bases outside gene matches: 8. This CDR3 is built from 14 residues. Germline loops: CDR1 KGHSH, CDR2 LQKENI. The chain's CDR3 is CASSPSGQDLPQHF. In DNA, the CDR3 is TGTGCCAGCTCACCGTCCGGACAGGACTTGCCCCAGCATTTT. Full variable domain (rest looked up from reference TRBV18 and TRBJ1-5): NAGVMQNPRHLVRRRGQEARLRCSPMKGHSHVYWYRQLPEEGLKFMVYLQKENIIDESGMPKERFSAEFPKEGPSILRIQQVVRGDSAAYFCASSPSGQDLPQHFGDGTRLSIL.

This chain joins TRBV15 and TRBJ2-7, with a possible D match to TRBD2 (5 bases). V lost 0 bases and J lost 0, with 9 bases in between. Germline V gene lookup returns CDR1 LNHNV and CDR2 YYDKDF (reference sequence). The CDR3 has 15 amino acids. The CDR3 DNA sequence: TGTGCCACCAGCAGAGAATTGGGGAGCTCCTACGAGCAGTACTTC. Translated, it gives CATSRELGSSYEQYF.

The chain links TRBV18 to TRBJ2-3; no clear D. CDR3 length: 13 residues. Trimming stripped 3 bases from V and 0 bases from J, with 4 bases between. Per germline, CDR1 KGHSH and CDR2 LQKENI. The CDR3 reads CASSPYSTDTQYF. DNA for the CDR3: TGTGCCAGCTCACCTTATAGCACAGATACGCAGTATTTT. Looking up the rest from reference TRBV18 and TRBJ2-3 gives the full variable domain: NAGVMQNPRHLVRRRGQEARLRCSPMKGHSHVYWYRQLPEEGLKFMVYLQKENIIDESGMPKERFSAEFPKEGPSILRIQQVVRGDSAAYFCASSPYSTDTQYFGPGTRLTVL.

This chain joins TRBV7-6 and TRBJ2-7, with 12 bases that match TRBD1. J was trimmed by 2 bases and V by 8 bases; bases with no gene match: 19. Germline values: CDR1 SGHVS, CDR2 FNYEAQ. There are 19 residues in the CDR3. CDR3 amino acids: CASQQLPGQGAGGAYEQYF. The CDR3 nucleotides read TGTGCCAGCCAACAATTACCGGGACAGGGGGCCGGAGGGGCCTACGAGCAGTACTTC.